A single sample gave rise to the 24 T cell receptor beta chains below, sequenced in a study of shared clonotypes between healthy human individuals. Sequencing used immunoSEQ multiplex PCR; TCRdb keeps in-frame clones, though not all of them. The table shows 2,500,000 or so clones, with approximately 90% occurring only once. The specimen sequenced was naive CD4+ T cells from PBMCs. This sample's subset: CD45RA+ positively selected. The receptors were sampled from a young man in good health. Some clones in this sample may be carry-over from other donors' samples.

The chain couples TRBV18 to TRBJ2-7; TRBD2 aligns across 8 bases. The ends lost 3 bases at V and 3 bases at J; junction bases unmatched: 4. This CDR3 has 14 amino acids. Germline V gives CDR1 KGHSH, CDR2 LQKENI. As DNA, the CDR3 is TGTGCCAGCTCACCCCAGGGACTAGTCTACGAGCAGTACTTC. Amino acid sequence: CASSPQGLVYEQYF.

This chain links TRBV28 with TRBJ1-1, with a weak D call TRBD1 (5 bases). The CDR3 is 16 amino acids. Germline V gene sequence: CDR1 MDHEN, CDR2 SYDVKM. The V end lost 7 bases, the J end lost 1 base, and 19 bases lay between the germline ends. The CDR3 DNA reads TGTGCCAGCACCAACCCCCTGGGGCGAGGGAACACTGAAGCTTTCTTT. Amino acids: CASTNPLGRGNTEAFF.

The chain couples TRBV5-6 to TRBJ2-3; D not certain. The CDR3 consists of 11 residues. The germline CDR1 and CDR2 sequences are SGHDT and YYEEEE. V shed 1 base and J shed 10 bases, with 7 bases lying between them. The DNA of the CDR3 is TGTGCCAGCAGCTTGAGGCAGTCGCAGTATTTT. Amino acid sequence: CASSLRQSQYF. The variable domain in full, with the rest retrieved from reference TRBV5-6 and TRBJ2-3, is DAGVTQSPTHLIKTRGQQVTLRCSPKSGHDTVSWYQQALGQGPQFIFQYYEEEERQRGNFPDRFSGHQFPNYSSELNVNALLLGDSALYLCASSLRQSQYFGPGTRLTVL.

The rearrangement links TRBV18 to TRBJ2-7; 9 bases fit TRBD1. The CDR3 has 14 amino acids. The germline CDR1 and CDR2 sequences are KGHSH and LQKENI. Trimming took 6 bases from V and 5 from J; bases not matched to a gene: 8. CDR3 DNA: TGTGCCAGCTCGCGGGACAGGGAGGCGGACGAGCAGTACTTC. Its translation: CASSRDREADEQYF.

The chain has TRBV7-2 and TRBJ1-4; tentatively, D is TRBD1 (5 bases). The V gene's germline CDR1 is SGHTA and CDR2 FQGNSA. The CDR3 is 16 residues long. Trimming took off 4 bases at V and 7 bases at J, with 19 bases between the two ends. The CDR3 loop is CASSSLMPGRREKLFF. The CDR3 coding sequence is TGTGCCAGCAGCTCATTAATGCCGGGACGCCGTGAAAAACTGTTTTTT.

V usage is TRBV5-1 and J usage is TRBJ2-5; 8 bases line up with TRBD2. The length of the CDR3 is 13 residues. The germline V gene encodes CDR1 SGHRS and CDR2 YFSETQ. V shed 7 bases and J 2 bases; nucleotides not matched to a gene: 4. CDR3 DNA: TGCGCCAGCGAGAGCGGGAGTCAAGAGACCCAGTACTTC. Its protein is CASESGSQETQYF.

The chain has TRBV6-5 and TRBJ1-5; D is undetermined. The CDR3 is 15 residues long. V gave up 8 bases and J gave up 3 bases, with 17 bases separating them. Germline loops: CDR1 MNHEY, CDR2 SVGAGI. The CDR3: CASSAFFRLNQPQHF. The CDR3 coding sequence is TGTGCCAGCTCGGCTTTTTTTAGACTCAATCAGCCCCAGCATTTT.

The V and J genes are TRBV5-6 and TRBJ1-2; TRBD1 matches 7 bases. The CDR3 runs to 14 residues. Germline values: CDR1 SGHDT, CDR2 YYEEEE. The V gene end was trimmed by 1 base and the J gene end by 8 bases; junction bases not matched to a gene: 8. In nucleotides, the CDR3 is TGTGCCAGCAGCTTGTCCCGGACAGGTGAGGGCTACACCTTC. Protein product: CASSLSRTGEGYTF.

The chain links TRBV6-1 to TRBJ2-2; D might be TRBD1 (5 bases). There are 13 residues in the CDR3. Germline CDR1 is MNHNS and CDR2 is SASEGT. V was shortened by 7 bases and J by 2 bases, with 8 bases between the two germline ends. The CDR3: CASTTGNTGELFF. DNA of the CDR3: TGTGCCAGCACCACAGGAAACACCGGGGAGCTGTTTTTT.

The chain is built from TRBV30 and TRBJ1-4, with D tentatively TRBD1 (6 bases). Trimming pared 1 base from V and 3 bases from J, leaving 15 bases between. The length of the CDR3 is 16 residues. Germline CDR1 and CDR2: GTSNPN and SVGIG (reference sequence). The CDR3 spells CAWSGSRGWANEKLFF. Here the CDR3 DNA reads TGTGCCTGGAGTGGATCTAGGGGGTGGGCTAATGAAAAACTGTTTTTT.

The gene calls are TRBV28 and TRBJ2-6; weak D call: TRBD2 (6 bases). The CDR3 loop spans 14 amino acids. Deletions cut 8 bases from V and 4 bases from J, with 12 bases between. Germline V gives CDR1 MDHEN, CDR2 SYDVKM. The CDR3 is CASLEGRGANVLTF. In DNA form, the CDR3 reads TGTGCCAGCTTGGAGGGGAGAGGGGCCAACGTCCTGACTTTC.

The chain links TRBV7-9 to TRBJ2-7, with unresolved D. The V end was cut by 2 bases, the J end by 0 bases, with 5 bases between. The CDR3 has 13 residues. The germline V gene encodes CDR1 SEHNR and CDR2 FQNEAQ (reference sequence). CDR3 amino acids: CASSLRISYEQYF. CDR3 coding DNA: TGTGCCAGCAGCTTACGGATCTCCTACGAGCAGTACTTC.

The DNA for the CDR3 is TGTGCCAGCAGTTTGTACAGGGGGGCTAACTATGGCTACACCTTC. Translation: CASSLYRGANYGYTF. This sequence joins TRBV27 and TRBJ1-2; TRBD1 agrees at 8 bases. This CDR3 contains 15 residues. The V segment lost 3 bases and the J segment 0 bases; nucleotides outside the gene matches: 3. The germline V gene has CDR1 MNHEY and CDR2 SMNVEV (reference sequence).

The chain couples TRBV5-1 to TRBJ2-7, with a weak D call TRBD1 (7 bases). From germline, CDR1 is SGHRS and CDR2 YFSETQ. V was pared by 1 base and J by 1 base, with 12 bases between. The CDR3 is 15 residues long. The CDR3 here is CASSLYAGGSYEQYF. The DNA of the CDR3 is TGCGCCAGCAGCTTGTACGCAGGGGGGTCCTACGAGCAGTACTTC.

The rearrangement links TRBV28 to TRBJ2-7; D is uncertain. V lost 5 bases and J 4 bases, leaving 27 bases between the germline ends. Looked up from germline, CDR1 is MDHEN and CDR2 is SYDVKM. The length of the CDR3 is 18 residues. CDR3 coding DNA: TGTGCCAGCAGTCCTACGGGTATTTGGGGAACCTTACTTTACGAGCAGTACTTC. Translating it yields CASSPTGIWGTLLYEQYF.

This clone was detected once. V gene TRBV5-1 combines with J gene TRBJ1-4; D not certain. Germline V gene lookup returns CDR1 SGHRS and CDR2 YFSETQ. Trimming removed 4 bases at V and 14 bases at J, with 15 bases between. The CDR3 has 12 amino acids. The CDR3 is CASSPDRRGLFF. The CDR3 DNA reads TGCGCCAGCAGCCCGGACCGGCGCGGCCTGTTTTTT. The full variable domain, in which reference TRBV5-1 and TRBJ1-4 provide the parts outside the CDR3, is KAGVTQTPRYLIKTRGQQVTLSCSPISGHRSVSWYQQTPGQGLQFLFEYFSETQRNKGNFPGRFSGRQFSNSRSEMNVSTLELGDSALYLCASSPDRRGLFFGSGTQLSVL.

This clone was seen a single time. The DNA for the CDR3 is TGTGCCAGCAGTTTTGCTACAGGGCTTCGAAACACTGAAGCTTTCTTT. This codes for CASSFATGLRNTEAFF. The genes are TRBV28 and TRBJ1-1; TRBD1 is a possible D gene (6 bases). Trimming stripped 3 bases from V and 2 bases from J, with 16 bases between. The V gene's germline CDR1 is MDHEN and CDR2 SYDVKM. The CDR3 runs 16 residues.

V and J are TRBV18 and TRBJ2-7; D uncertain. V lost 1 base, J lost 1 base, and 8 bases lay in between. The CDR3 totals 14 residues. The V gene's germline CDR1 is KGHSH and CDR2 LQKENI. The CDR3 spells CASSPQYQSYEQYF. For the CDR3, the DNA is TGTGCCAGCTCACCACAGTACCAATCCTACGAGCAGTACTTC.

J is TRBJ2-7 and V is TRBV4-3, with D unresolved. Germline V CDR1 and CDR2: LGHNA, YSLEER. This CDR3 region has 14 residues. Trimming pared 4 bases from V and 0 bases from J, leaving 10 bases between. DNA for the CDR3: TGCGCCAGCAGCCTCGCGGCCCACTCCTACGAGCAGTACTTC. Translating gives CASSLAAHSYEQYF.

This chain links TRBV7-9 with TRBJ2-1, with 11 bases lining up with TRBD2. Germline CDR1 is SEHNR and CDR2 is FQNEAQ (reference sequence). Trimming removed 5 bases from V and 3 bases from J; junction bases left unmatched: 12. The CDR3 is made up of 18 amino acids. The CDR3 reads CASSPRFRTSGFYNEQFF. CDR3 DNA: TGTGCCAGCAGCCCCCGTTTCAGGACTAGCGGGTTCTACAATGAGCAGTTCTTC.

The gene calls are TRBV28 and TRBJ2-7; 8 nucleotides match TRBD2. Germline CDR1 MDHEN, CDR2 SYDVKM. The V segment lost 8 bases and the J segment 4 bases; nucleotides outside the gene matches: 10. The CDR3 length is 14 residues. The CDR3 here is CASASSGSKYEQYF. The CDR3, as DNA: TGTGCCAGCGCTTCAAGCGGGAGTAAGTACGAGCAGTACTTC.

J is TRBJ2-7 and V is TRBV2; tentatively, D is TRBD2 (6 bases). Trimming shortened V by 4 bases and J by 5 bases, and 18 bases separated the two germline ends. The CDR3 has 15 amino acids. CDR1 is SNHLY, CDR2 FYNNEI, per germline. CDR3 nucleotides: TGTGCCAGCAGTGCCCAAGGAGGGTTTATCAACGAGCAGTACTTC. Translating gives CASSAQGGFINEQYF.

This rearrangement joins TRBV6-5 to TRBJ1-2; TRBD1 might be the D (5 bases). The CDR3 spans 12 residues. Trimming took off 8 bases at V and 6 bases at J, with 13 bases between the two ends. Germline CDR1 reads MNHEY; CDR2 reads SVGAGI. The CDR3 DNA reads as TGTGCCAGCGCGAATTCAGGGAATGGCTACACCTTC. It specifies CASANSGNGYTF.

The rearrangement joins TRBV29-1 to TRBJ2-1; maybe TRBD1 (5 bases). Trimming left V 6 bases short and J 0 bases short, with 15 bases between. Germline CDR1 reads SQVTM; CDR2 reads ANQGSEA. This CDR3 has 15 residues. The DNA for the CDR3 is TGCAGCGTCCCAGACAGTACCCGCTCCTACAATGAGCAGTTCTTC. Protein sequence: CSVPDSTRSYNEQFF.